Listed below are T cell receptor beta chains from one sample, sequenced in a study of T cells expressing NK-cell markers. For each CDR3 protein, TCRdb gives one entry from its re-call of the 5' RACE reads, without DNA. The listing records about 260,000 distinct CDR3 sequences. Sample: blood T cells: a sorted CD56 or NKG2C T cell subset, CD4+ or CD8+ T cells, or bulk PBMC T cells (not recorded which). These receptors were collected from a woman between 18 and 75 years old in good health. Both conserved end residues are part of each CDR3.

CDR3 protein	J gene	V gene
CASSLGQGAVNTEAFF	TRBJ1-1	TRBV5-1
CASSSRTGYYEQYF	TRBJ2-7	TRBV12-3/TRBV12-4
CSVVRDGDTQYF	TRBJ2-3	TRBV29-1
CASSLETTGELFF	TRBJ2-2	TRBV7-2
CAIRDRAVHYGYTF	TRBJ1-2	TRBV6-2/TRBV6-3
CASSLWDVRSYNEQFF	TRBJ2-1	TRBV27
CSAREVEVNTGELFF	TRBJ2-2	TRBV20-1
CASSLISGGDEQFF	TRBJ2-1	TRBV5-6
CASREGQTNTEAFF	TRBJ1-1	TRBV5-1
CASSQDHVATNEKLFF	TRBJ1-4	TRBV4-2
CATSRDRTGETQYF	TRBJ2-5	TRBV15
CASSLGLGVGQPQHF	TRBJ1-5	TRBV7-2
CSATGPPNTGELFF	TRBJ2-2	TRBV20-1
CAIMGTGLGTDTQYF	TRBJ2-3	TRBV10-3
CASSFLAGSEQFF	TRBJ2-1	TRBV7-3
CSASGGLAPTGELFF	TRBJ2-2	TRBV20-1
CASSQDRAEQYF	TRBJ2-7	TRBV7-9
CASSFPLAGNKGSYNEQFF	TRBJ2-1	TRBV5-6
CAWSVRQGGSYNEQFF	TRBJ2-1	TRBV30
CASSPPTPGLAGYTQYF	TRBJ2-3	TRBV4-1
CASSEQGSSYNEQFF	TRBJ2-1	TRBV6-4
CASSYDFSGNTIYF	TRBJ1-3	TRBV14
CASSPPGPIPGELFF	TRBJ2-2	TRBV3-1
CASGTGRANYGYTF	TRBJ1-2	TRBV19
CASSLESGNTIYF	TRBJ1-3	TRBV7-2
CSARDPTGQGRNTIYF	TRBJ1-3	TRBV20-1
CASSILAGAGELFF	TRBJ2-2	TRBV19
CSVVPGPGETQYF	TRBJ2-5	TRBV29-1
CASSRGGRRTNTGELFF	TRBJ2-2	TRBV5-1
CASREQAYSNQPQHF	TRBJ1-5	TRBV12-3/TRBV12-4
CASSVKASPETQYF	TRBJ2-5	TRBV9
CASSFGQGAEAFF	TRBJ1-1	TRBV7-8
CSADERDEAFF	TRBJ1-1	TRBV20-1
CATGDTYEQYF	TRBJ2-7	TRBV24-1
CASSRQGESNQPQHF	TRBJ1-5	TRBV4-1
CTSSYSTRASRGDTQYF	TRBJ2-3	TRBV6-2/TRBV6-3
CASSQVGRADTQYF	TRBJ2-3	TRBV4-3
CASSPSSLQGLYGYTF	TRBJ1-2	TRBV5-1
CASSFTEKLFF	TRBJ1-4	TRBV7-9
CSARIAGLLAKNIQYF	TRBJ2-4	TRBV20-1
CASSLGGKGPTNEKLFF	TRBJ1-4	TRBV7-8
CASSELGQGAVSAEAFF	TRBJ1-1	TRBV25-1
CASSHRDRGNGEQFF	TRBJ2-1	TRBV18
CASRTSPNTGELFF	TRBJ2-2	TRBV12-3/TRBV12-4
CASSQARDRGIGELFF	TRBJ2-2	TRBV14
CASSLEGSKGGYGYTF	TRBJ1-2	TRBV11-2
CASSATGDTEAFF	TRBJ1-1	TRBV25-1
CASSLGNGRGIRDTEAFF	TRBJ1-1	TRBV5-1
CASSPGGTGRTEAFF	TRBJ1-1	TRBV7-3
CASRDYGESNTEAFF	TRBJ1-1	TRBV4-2
CAISAPSSGRETQYF	TRBJ2-5	TRBV10-3
CSARRRTPGTPSGGELFF	TRBJ2-2	TRBV20-1
CASSDPGHMDYEQYF	TRBJ2-7	TRBV28
CASSPRIRGGSYNSPLHF	TRBJ1-6	TRBV6-1
CASSLGGLETQYF	TRBJ2-5	TRBV7-9
CASSFYGTRNTGELFF	TRBJ2-2	TRBV6-5
CASTPGGRVSMNTEAFF	TRBJ1-1	TRBV5-6